What follows are 28 T cell receptor beta chains derived from one specimen sequenced in a study of blood T cell repertoires in COVID-19. Clones were sequenced by immunoSEQ multiplex PCR, and TCRdb holds only the in-frame ones, with some missing. The repertoire holds under 65,000 clones, roughly 91% seen once, with over 7.5% in the top ten. Sequenced input: peripheral blood. These receptors were collected from a human donor in a cohort sampled during active COVID-19.

V usage is TRBV30 and J usage is TRBJ1-6, with 7 bases fitting TRBD1. Germline assignment: CDR1 GTSNPN and CDR2 SVGIG (reference sequence). V shed 2 bases and J 9 bases; nucleotides not matched to a gene: 1. The CDR3 is made up of 12 amino acids. The CDR3 spells CAWSNRGSPLHF. In DNA, the CDR3 is TGTGCCTGGAGTAACAGGGGTTCACCCCTCCACTTT. The whole variable domain, filled in from reference TRBV30 and TRBJ1-6, reads SQTIHQWPATLVQPVGSPLSLECTVEGTSNPNLYWYRQAAGRGLQLLFYSVGIGQISSEVPQNLSASRPQDRQFILSSKKLLLSDSGFYLCAWSNRGSPLHFGNGTRLTVT.

The chain employs TRBV6-2 or TRBV6-3 and TRBJ2-5; 11 bases map to TRBD2. The length of the CDR3 is 15 residues. V gave up 6 bases and J gave up 7 bases; unmatched junction bases: 10. Germline assignment: CDR1 MNHEY and CDR2 SVGEGT. Here the CDR3 DNA reads TGTGCCAGCAGCCAATCTAGCGGGGGGTCGGGGACCCAGTACTTC. Encoded protein: CASSQSSGGSGTQYF.

This clone was seen only once. This rearrangement joins TRBV10-3 to TRBJ2-5, with 10 bases that match TRBD2. V trimming: 4 bases; J trimming: 4 bases; junction bases outside the gene matches: 12. Germline assignment: CDR1 ENHRY and CDR2 SYGVKD. The length of the CDR3 is 17 residues. The CDR3 coding sequence is TGTGCCATCAGTGCGGCTAGCGGGAGAGGAGGGGGAGAGACCCAGTACTTC. Residues: CAISAASGRGGGETQYF.

V gene TRBV15 combines with J gene TRBJ1-4; the D gene is possibly TRBD1 (6 bases). This CDR3 is 16 amino acids long. Trimming took 4 bases from V and 5 from J, leaving 17 bases between them. Germline V gene sequence: CDR1 LNHNV, CDR2 YYDKDF (reference sequence). CDR3 DNA: TGTGCCACCAGCATTAGCCAGGGAAGGGGGAATGAAAAACTGTTTTTT. Translated, it gives CATSISQGRGNEKLFF.

The chain uses TRBV7-6 and TRBJ1-2; D is possibly TRBD1 (5 bases). The CDR3 loop spans 13 amino acids. Germline V gene lookup returns CDR1 SGHVS and CDR2 FNYEAQ. Trimming pared 0 bases from V and 3 bases from J, leaving 5 bases between. CDR3 bases: TGTGCCAGCAGCTTAGCGACAGACTATGGCTACACCTTC. This gives the protein CASSLATDYGYTF.

CDR3: CASSSTGTGINEQFF. The CDR3 coding sequence is TGCGCCAGCAGCTCAACCGGGACAGGGATCAATGAGCAGTTCTTC. This chain uses TRBV5-1 with TRBJ2-1; 9 bases are a match to TRBD1. The CDR3 has 15 residues. Germline values: CDR1 SGHRS, CDR2 YFSETQ. V lost 3 bases to trimming and J lost 6 bases; unmatched junction nucleotides: 7.

The chain is built from TRBV6-6 and TRBJ1-2, with D maybe TRBD1 (5 bases). This CDR3 has 14 residues. Germline CDR1 reads MNHNY; CDR2 reads SVGAGI (reference sequence). V dropped 5 bases and J dropped 4 bases, with 14 bases sitting between them. The CDR3, as DNA: TGTGCCAGCAGTACCCGGGGGGGGGTCTATGGCTACACCTTC. Amino acids: CASSTRGGVYGYTF.

The CDR3 coding sequence is TGTGCCATCAGTGAGTTGGGGGGAGGGACTGAGCAGTTCTTC. Translation gives CAISELGGGTEQFF. The chain couples TRBV10-3 to TRBJ2-1; TRBD2 aligns across 7 bases. Germline trimming cut 1 base from V and 9 bases from J; bases unmatched to any gene: 6. This CDR3 has 14 residues. CDR1 and CDR2 from the germline V gene are ENHRY and SYGVKD.

This chain joins TRBV6-6 and TRBJ2-1; 9 bases are shared with TRBD1. Germline-derived CDR1 and CDR2 are MNHNY and SVGAGI (reference sequence). This CDR3 has 16 residues. V shed 2 bases, J shed 6 bases, and the junction held 8 bases outside the gene matches. This CDR3 is CASSYPRTGVSNEQFF. The CDR3 nucleotides are TGTGCCAGCAGTTACCCGAGGACAGGGGTCTCCAATGAGCAGTTCTTC.

The rearrangement links TRBV5-1 to TRBJ2-2, with D possibly being TRBD2 (6 bases). The V end was cut by 3 bases, the J end by 5 bases, with 17 bases between. Germline CDR1 SGHRS, CDR2 YFSETQ. The CDR3 runs 16 residues. The CDR3 sequence: CASSWSGVLGTGELFF. In nucleotides, the CDR3 is TGCGCCAGCAGCTGGTCGGGAGTCTTGGGGACCGGGGAGCTGTTTTTT.

The chain is built from TRBV3-1 (or the pseudogene TRBV3-2) and TRBJ2-7, with D perhaps TRBD1 (6 bases). Trimming removed 0 bases at V and 7 bases at J, with 19 bases between. The CDR3 spans 16 residues. The germline gives CDR1 LGHDT, CDR2 YNNKEL (reference sequence). The CDR3 bases are TGTGCCAGCAGCCAAGATCCACAGGGTTTTTTGTGGGAGCAGTACTTC. Translating it yields CASSQDPQGFLWEQYF.

The chain combines TRBV21-1 with TRBJ2-7; whether TRBD2, the table's D call, matches the DNA was not checked. TRBV21-1 is a listed pseudogene. The CDR3 loop spans 18 amino acids. The CDR3 reads CASSPLSPTRSQAYEQYF. CDR3 coding DNA: TGTGCCAGCAGCCCACTCTCACCCACGCGGTCTCAAGCATACGAGCAGTACTTC.

The rearrangement joins TRBV7-9 to TRBJ1-2, with D possibly TRBD1 on 6 matching bases. Deletions cut 2 bases from V and 4 bases from J, with 11 bases between. CDR1 and CDR2 from the germline V gene are SEHNR and FQNEAQ (reference sequence). The CDR3 is made up of 14 amino acids. The CDR3 is CASSLRGATYGYTF. The CDR3, as DNA: TGTGCCAGCAGCTTACGGGGGGCTACCTATGGCTACACCTTC.

J is TRBJ1-4 and V is TRBV5-5; 9 nucleotides line up with TRBD1. Germline assignment: CDR1 SGHKS and CDR2 YYEKEE (reference sequence). J was trimmed by 11 bases and V by 4 bases; bases with no gene match: 3. The CDR3 has 12 residues. This chain's CDR3 is CASSRDRDKLFF. DNA for the CDR3: TGTGCCAGCAGCCGGGACAGGGACAAACTGTTTTTT.

Only a few counts were recorded for this clone. The rearrangement links TRBV6-5 to TRBJ1-1, with D perhaps matching TRBD1 (6 bases). The germline gives CDR1 MNHEY, CDR2 SVGAGI. Trimming removed 5 bases from V and 6 bases from J, with 10 bases in between. The CDR3 extends over 12 amino acids. In DNA form, the CDR3 reads TGTGCCAGCAGTCCGGCAGGGGCTGAAGCTTTCTTT. Translated: CASSPAGAEAFF.

The J gene is TRBJ2-2, the V gene TRBV5-4; D remains ambiguous. Trimming removed 3 bases from V and 2 bases from J, with 2 bases in between. Germline CDR1 and CDR2: SGHNT and YYREEE (reference sequence). This CDR3 spans 12 amino acids. Written as DNA, the CDR3 is TGTGCCAGCAGCTCAAACACCGGGGAGCTGTTTTTT. Protein product: CASSSNTGELFF.

The chain uses TRBV30 and TRBJ2-5; TRBD1 matches 8 bases. V lost 1 base and J lost 5; bases outside the gene matches: 9. CDR1 GTSNPN and CDR2 SVGIG come from the germline V gene (reference sequence). The CDR3 loop spans 15 amino acids. CDR3 protein: CAWSGQGNRAETQYF. The DNA for the CDR3 is TGTGCCTGGAGTGGACAGGGGAACAGGGCGGAGACCCAGTACTTC.

The chain combines TRBV30 with TRBJ2-7; 12 bases are a match to TRBD2. Germline CDR1 is GTSNPN and CDR2 is SVGIG (reference sequence). V was clipped by 1 base and J by 1 base; unmatched bases: 11. The CDR3 runs 18 residues. The CDR3: CAWSGTRGLAGISYEQYF. CDR3 DNA sequence: TGTGCCTGGAGTGGGACACGGGGACTAGCGGGTATTTCCTACGAGCAGTACTTC. Together with reference TRBV30 and TRBJ2-7, the CDR3 gives the full variable domain: SQTIHQWPATLVQPVGSPLSLECTVEGTSNPNLYWYRQAAGRGLQLLFYSVGIGQISSEVPQNLSASRPQDRQFILSSKKLLLSDSGFYLCAWSGTRGLAGISYEQYFGPGTRLTVT.

This clone showed up just once. The rearrangement uses TRBV2 and TRBJ2-3; tentatively, D is TRBD1 (5 bases). CDR1 and CDR2 from the germline V gene are SNHLY and FYNNEI. CDR3 size: 13 residues. The germline V and J ends were trimmed by 4 bases and 0 bases, with 5 bases remaining between them. This CDR3 is CASSGQSTDTQYF. The CDR3 bases are TGTGCCAGCAGTGGACAGAGCACAGATACGCAGTATTTT. The full variable domain, its missing parts supplied by reference TRBV2 and TRBJ2-3, is EPEVTQTPSHQVTQMGQEVILRCVPISNHLYFYWYRQILGQKVEFLVSFYNNEISEKSEIFDDQFSVERPDGSNFTLKIRSTKLEDSAMYFCASSGQSTDTQYFGPGTRLTVL.

V is TRBV19 and J is TRBJ1-1, with TRBD1 as a possible D gene (5 bases). Germline CDR1 LNHDA, CDR2 SQIVND (reference sequence). The CDR3 runs to 15 residues. V dropped 6 bases and J dropped 1 base, with 15 bases sitting between them. CDR3 sequence reads: CASRHRGDKNTEAFF. CDR3 coding DNA: TGTGCCAGTAGGCATAGGGGCGACAAGAACACTGAAGCTTTCTTT.

The chain is built from TRBV25-1 and TRBJ2-2; 11 bases fit TRBD2. CDR1 and CDR2 (germline): MGHDK, SYGVNS. The CDR3 covers 15 residues. V was pared by 7 bases and J by 3 bases, with 4 bases of the junction left unmatched. CDR3 DNA sequence: TGTGCCAGCACCGGGACTAGCGGAGACACCGGGGAGCTGTTTTTT. This sequence encodes CASTGTSGDTGELFF.

V and J are TRBV5-5 and TRBJ2-1; 10 nucleotides line up with TRBD1. The germline V gene encodes CDR1 SGHKS and CDR2 YYEKEE (reference sequence). The CDR3 covers 18 residues. V was clipped by 4 bases and J by 0 bases; unmatched bases: 10. CDR3 residues: CASSRQGARGPSYNEQFF. In DNA form, the CDR3 reads TGTGCCAGCAGCCGACAGGGGGCCAGGGGGCCCTCCTACAATGAGCAGTTCTTC.

This clone was detected only once. The chain recombines TRBV5-1 with TRBJ2-7; the D is unclear. The CDR3 runs 15 residues. Trimming took 0 bases from V and 2 from J, leaving 12 bases between them. In germline, CDR1 is SGHRS, CDR2 YFSETQ. The CDR3 reads CASSLGNGETYEQYF. DNA for the CDR3: TGCGCCAGCAGCTTGGGTAACGGAGAGACCTACGAGCAGTACTTC.

This chain uses TRBV10-3 with TRBJ1-1; no clear D gene. The V gene lost 0 bases and the J gene lost 10 bases, with 12 bases spanning the gap. This CDR3 contains 13 residues. Germline V gene sequence: CDR1 ENHRY, CDR2 SYGVKD. The CDR3 spells CAISESPGAAAFF. The CDR3 DNA reads as TGTGCCATCAGTGAGTCCCCCGGAGCGGCAGCTTTCTTT.

The V call is TRBV5-1, the J call TRBJ2-3; D is ambiguous. Germline V gene sequence: CDR1 SGHRS, CDR2 YFSETQ. V shed 1 base and J shed 6 bases, with 15 bases lying between them. This CDR3 contains 15 residues. CDR3 protein: CASSLSLLRSDTQYF. In DNA, the CDR3 is TGCGCCAGCAGCTTGTCTTTGTTGCGTTCGGATACGCAGTATTTT.

This clone was seen more than once but under ten times. CDR3 sequence: CASSHTDRGLTDTQYF. The CDR3 DNA is TGCGCCAGCAGCCACACGGACAGGGGTTTGACAGATACGCAGTATTTT. The rearrangement joins TRBV4-3 to TRBJ2-3, with 9 bases matching TRBD1. With 3 bases clipped from V and 3 bases from J, the junction kept 7 bases outside the gene matches. Looked up from germline, CDR1 is LGHNA and CDR2 is YSLEER. The CDR3 covers 16 residues.

The chain employs TRBV14 and TRBJ2-2; the D gene is possibly TRBD1 (6 bases). CDR1 is SGHDN, CDR2 FVKESK, per germline. Trimming removed 3 bases at V and 1 base at J, with 9 bases between. The CDR3 length is 15 residues. The DNA of the CDR3 is TGTGCCAGCAGCCATCCCAGGGGGAACACCGGGGAGCTGTTTTTT. It codes for CASSHPRGNTGELFF.

The J gene is TRBJ2-7, the V gene TRBV6-6, with TRBD1 identical over 9 bases. The CDR3 totals 14 residues. V shed 2 bases, J shed 4 bases, and the junction held 3 bases outside the gene matches. The germline V gene encodes CDR1 MNHNY and CDR2 SVGAGI (reference sequence). The CDR3 loop is CASSYPGQGYEQYF. As DNA, the CDR3 is TGTGCCAGCAGTTACCCGGGACAGGGTTACGAGCAGTACTTC.